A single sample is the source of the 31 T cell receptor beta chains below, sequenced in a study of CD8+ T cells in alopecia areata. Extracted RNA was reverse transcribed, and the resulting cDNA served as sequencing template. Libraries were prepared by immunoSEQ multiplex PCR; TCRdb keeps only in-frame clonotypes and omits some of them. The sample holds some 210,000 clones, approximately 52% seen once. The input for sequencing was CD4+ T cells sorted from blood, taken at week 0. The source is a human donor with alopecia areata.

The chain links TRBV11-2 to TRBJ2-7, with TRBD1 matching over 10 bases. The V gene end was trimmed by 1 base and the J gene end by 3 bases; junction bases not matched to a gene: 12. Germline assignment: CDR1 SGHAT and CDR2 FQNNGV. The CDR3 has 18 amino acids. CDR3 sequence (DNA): TGTGCCAGCAGCTTAGTACCGACCCCGGGACAGGGGAACTACGAGCAGTACTTC. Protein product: CASSLVPTPGQGNYEQYF. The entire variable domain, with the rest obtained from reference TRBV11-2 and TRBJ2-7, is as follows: EAGVAQSPRYKIIEKRQSVAFWCNPISGHATLYWYQQILGQGPKLLIQFQNNGVVDDSQLPKDRFSAERLKGVDSTLKIQPAKLEDSAVYLCASSLVPTPGQGNYEQYFGPGTRLTVT.

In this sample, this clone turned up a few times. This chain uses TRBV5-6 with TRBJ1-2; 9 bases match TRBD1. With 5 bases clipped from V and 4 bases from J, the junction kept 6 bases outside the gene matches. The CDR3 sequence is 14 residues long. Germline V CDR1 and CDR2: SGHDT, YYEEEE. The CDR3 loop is CASRRTGGAYGYTF. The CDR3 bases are TGTGCCAGCAGACGTACAGGGGGCGCCTATGGCTACACCTTC.

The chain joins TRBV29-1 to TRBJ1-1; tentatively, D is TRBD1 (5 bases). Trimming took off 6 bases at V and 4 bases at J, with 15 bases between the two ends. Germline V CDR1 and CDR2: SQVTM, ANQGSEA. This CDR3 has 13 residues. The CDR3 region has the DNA TGCAGCGTGCAAACAGGTGAAGGCACTGAAGCTTTCTTT. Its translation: CSVQTGEGTEAFF.

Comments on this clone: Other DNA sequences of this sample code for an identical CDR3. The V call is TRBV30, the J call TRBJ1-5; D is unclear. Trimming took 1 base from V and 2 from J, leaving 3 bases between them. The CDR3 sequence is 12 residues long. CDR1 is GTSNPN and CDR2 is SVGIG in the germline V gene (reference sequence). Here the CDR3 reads CAWSAGNQPQHF. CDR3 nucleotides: TGTGCCTGGAGTGCAGGCAATCAGCCCCAGCATTTT.

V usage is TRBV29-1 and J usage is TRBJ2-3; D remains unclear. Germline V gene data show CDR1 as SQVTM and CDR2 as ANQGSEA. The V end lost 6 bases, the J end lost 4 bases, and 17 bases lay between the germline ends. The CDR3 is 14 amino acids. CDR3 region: CSVVAPTVPDTQYF. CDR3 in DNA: TGCAGCGTAGTGGCACCCACGGTCCCAGATACGCAGTATTTT.

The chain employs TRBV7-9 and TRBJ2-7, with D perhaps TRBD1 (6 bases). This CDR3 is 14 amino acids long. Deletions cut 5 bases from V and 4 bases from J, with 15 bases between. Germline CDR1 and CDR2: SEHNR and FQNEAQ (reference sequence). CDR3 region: CASSPGGRTYEQYF. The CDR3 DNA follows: TGTGCCAGCAGCCCTGGGGGCAGGACATACGAGCAGTACTTC.

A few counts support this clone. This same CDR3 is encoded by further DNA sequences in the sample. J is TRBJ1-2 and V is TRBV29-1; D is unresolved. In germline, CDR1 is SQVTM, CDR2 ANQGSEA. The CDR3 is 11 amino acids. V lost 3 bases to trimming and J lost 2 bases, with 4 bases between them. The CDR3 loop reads CSVEENYGYTF. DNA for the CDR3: TGCAGCGTTGAGGAGAACTATGGCTACACCTTC.

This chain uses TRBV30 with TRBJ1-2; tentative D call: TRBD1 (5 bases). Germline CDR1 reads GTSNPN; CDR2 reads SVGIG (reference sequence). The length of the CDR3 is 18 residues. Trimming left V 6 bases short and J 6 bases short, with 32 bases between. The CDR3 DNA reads TGTGCCTGCTCCCCCACCCCGATCAGGGACGTAGCGGGAGATGGCTACACCTTC. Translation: CACSPTPIRDVAGDGYTF.

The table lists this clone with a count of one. The CDR3 spells CASSLQRAAEAFF. In nucleotides, the CDR3 is TGTGCCAGCAGTCTCCAGAGGGCGGCTGAAGCTTTCTTT. This chain connects TRBV28 to TRBJ1-1; D ambiguous. Germline assignment: CDR1 MDHEN and CDR2 SYDVKM. CDR3 length: 13 residues. The V and J ends lost 5 bases and 6 bases respectively, with 13 bases between them.

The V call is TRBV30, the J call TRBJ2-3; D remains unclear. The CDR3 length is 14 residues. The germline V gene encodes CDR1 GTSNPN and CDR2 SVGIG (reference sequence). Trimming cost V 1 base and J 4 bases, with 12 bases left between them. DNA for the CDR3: TGTGCCTGGAGTGGCAGATCCCCCGCAGATACGCAGTATTTT. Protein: CAWSGRSPADTQYF.

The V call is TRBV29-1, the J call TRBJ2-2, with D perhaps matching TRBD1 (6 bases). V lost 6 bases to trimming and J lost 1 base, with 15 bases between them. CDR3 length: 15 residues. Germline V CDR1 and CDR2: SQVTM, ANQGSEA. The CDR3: CSVGPEDRNTGELFF. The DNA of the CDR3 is TGCAGCGTGGGGCCGGAGGACAGGAACACCGGGGAGCTGTTTTTT.

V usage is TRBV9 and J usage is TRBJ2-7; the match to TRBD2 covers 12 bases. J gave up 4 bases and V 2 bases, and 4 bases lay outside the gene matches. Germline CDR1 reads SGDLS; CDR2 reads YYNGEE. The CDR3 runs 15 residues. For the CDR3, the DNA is TGTGCCAGCAGCGTCCAGACTAGCGGGAGATACGAGCAGTACTTC. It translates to CASSVQTSGRYEQYF.

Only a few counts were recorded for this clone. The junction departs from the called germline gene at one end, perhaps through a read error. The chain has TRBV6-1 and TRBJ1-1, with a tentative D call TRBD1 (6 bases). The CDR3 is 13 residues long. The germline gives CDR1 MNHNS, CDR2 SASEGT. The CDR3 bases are TGTGCCATCAGTGACAGGTTGAACACTGAAGCTTTCTTT. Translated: CAISDRLNTEAFF.

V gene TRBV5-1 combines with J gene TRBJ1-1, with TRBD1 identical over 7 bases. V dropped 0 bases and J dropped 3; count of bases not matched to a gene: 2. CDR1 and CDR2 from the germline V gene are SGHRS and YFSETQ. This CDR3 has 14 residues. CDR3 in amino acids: CASSLDRGHTEAFF. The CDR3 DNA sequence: TGCGCCAGCAGCTTGGATAGGGGGCACACTGAAGCTTTCTTT.

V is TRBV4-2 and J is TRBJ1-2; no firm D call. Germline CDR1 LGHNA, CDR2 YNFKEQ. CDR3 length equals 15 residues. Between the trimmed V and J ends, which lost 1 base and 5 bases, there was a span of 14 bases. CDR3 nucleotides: TGTGCCAGCAGCCAAGCCCCCGGTGGTGGATATGGCTACACCTTC. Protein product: CASSQAPGGGYGYTF.

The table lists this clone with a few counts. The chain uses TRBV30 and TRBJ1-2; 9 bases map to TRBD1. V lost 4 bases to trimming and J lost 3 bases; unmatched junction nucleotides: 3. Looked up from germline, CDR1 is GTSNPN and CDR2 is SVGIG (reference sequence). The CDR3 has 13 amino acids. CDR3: CAWTGQGYYGYTF. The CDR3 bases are TGTGCCTGGACGGGACAGGGATACTATGGCTACACCTTC.

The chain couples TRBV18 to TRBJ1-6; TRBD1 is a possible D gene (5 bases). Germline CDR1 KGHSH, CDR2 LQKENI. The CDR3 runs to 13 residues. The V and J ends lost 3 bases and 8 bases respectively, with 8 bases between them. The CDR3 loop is CASSPRGYSPLHF. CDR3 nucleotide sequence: TGTGCCAGCTCACCGAGGGGCTATTCACCCCTCCACTTT.

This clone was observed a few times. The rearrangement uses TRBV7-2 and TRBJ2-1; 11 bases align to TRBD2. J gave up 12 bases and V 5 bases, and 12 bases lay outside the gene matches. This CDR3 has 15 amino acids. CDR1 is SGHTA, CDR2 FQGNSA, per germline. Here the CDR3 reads CASSPWGLAGGGQFF. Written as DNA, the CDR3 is TGTGCCAGCAGCCCGTGGGGGCTAGCGGGGGGAGGGCAGTTCTTC.

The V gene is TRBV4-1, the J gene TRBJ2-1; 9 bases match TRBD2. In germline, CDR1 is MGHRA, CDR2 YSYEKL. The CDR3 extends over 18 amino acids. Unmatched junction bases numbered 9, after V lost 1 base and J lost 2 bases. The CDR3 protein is CASSQAPGQRGAYNEQFF. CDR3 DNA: TGCGCCAGCAGCCAAGCCCCTGGGCAGCGGGGGGCCTACAATGAGCAGTTCTTC.

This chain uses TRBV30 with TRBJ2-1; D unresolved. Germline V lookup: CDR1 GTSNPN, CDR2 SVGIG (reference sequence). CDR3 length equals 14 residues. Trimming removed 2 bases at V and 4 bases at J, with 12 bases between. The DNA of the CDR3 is TGTGCCTGGAGTATCGGACGGCTGTACAATGAGCAGTTCTTC. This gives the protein CAWSIGRLYNEQFF.

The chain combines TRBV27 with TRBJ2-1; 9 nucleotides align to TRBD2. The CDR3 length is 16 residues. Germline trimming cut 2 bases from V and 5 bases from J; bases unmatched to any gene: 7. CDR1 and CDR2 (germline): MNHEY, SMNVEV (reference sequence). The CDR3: CASSLPSGGTHNEQFF. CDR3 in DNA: TGTGCCAGCAGTTTACCCAGCGGGGGGACACACAATGAGCAGTTCTTC.

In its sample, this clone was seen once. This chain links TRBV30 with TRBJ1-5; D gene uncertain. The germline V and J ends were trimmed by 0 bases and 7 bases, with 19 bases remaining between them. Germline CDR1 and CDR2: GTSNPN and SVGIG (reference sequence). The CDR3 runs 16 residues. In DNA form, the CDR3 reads TGTGCCTGGAGTGTATCAGGTATGTCGGGCGGACAGCCCCAGCATTTT. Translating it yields CAWSVSGMSGGQPQHF.

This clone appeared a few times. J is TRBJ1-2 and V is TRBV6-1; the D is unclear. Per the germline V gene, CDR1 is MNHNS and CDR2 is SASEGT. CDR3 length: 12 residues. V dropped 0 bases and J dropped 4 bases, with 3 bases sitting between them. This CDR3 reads CASSEAVYGYTF. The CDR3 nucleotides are TGTGCCAGCAGTGAAGCGGTCTATGGCTACACCTTC.

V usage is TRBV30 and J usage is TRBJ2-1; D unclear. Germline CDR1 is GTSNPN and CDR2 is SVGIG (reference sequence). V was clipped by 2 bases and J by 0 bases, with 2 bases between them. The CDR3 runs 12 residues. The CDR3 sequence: CAWSRSYNEQFF. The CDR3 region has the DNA TGTGCCTGGAGTCGCTCCTACAATGAGCAGTTCTTC.

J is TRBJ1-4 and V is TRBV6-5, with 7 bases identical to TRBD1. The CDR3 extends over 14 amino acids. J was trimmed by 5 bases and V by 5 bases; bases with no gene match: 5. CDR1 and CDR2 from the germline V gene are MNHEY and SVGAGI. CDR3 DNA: TGTGCCAGCAGTAGGGGACAGACGAATGAAAAACTGTTTTTT. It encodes CASSRGQTNEKLFF.

CDR3 protein: CASSPPNYGYTF. CDR3 DNA: TGTGCCAGCAGCCCTCCCAACTATGGCTACACCTTC. The genes are TRBV7-8 and TRBJ1-2; D gene unclear. The germline CDR1 and CDR2 sequences are SGHVS and FQNEAQ. Trimming left V 5 bases short and J 2 bases short, with 6 bases between. The CDR3 is 12 amino acids.

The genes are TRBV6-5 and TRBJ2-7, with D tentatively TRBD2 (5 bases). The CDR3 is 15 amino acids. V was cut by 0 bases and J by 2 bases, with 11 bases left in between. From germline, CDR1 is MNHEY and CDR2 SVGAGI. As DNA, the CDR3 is TGTGCCAGCAGTTACTCGCGCGGGCTGACCTACGAGCAGTACTTC. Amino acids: CASSYSRGLTYEQYF.

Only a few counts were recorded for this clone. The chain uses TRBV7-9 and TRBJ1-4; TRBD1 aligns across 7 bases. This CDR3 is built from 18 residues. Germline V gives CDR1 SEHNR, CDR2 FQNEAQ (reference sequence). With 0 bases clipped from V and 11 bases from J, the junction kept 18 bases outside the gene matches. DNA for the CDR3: TGTGCCAGCAGCTTAGCACGGGACAGCTCCGACGCCTATGGGAAACTGTTTTTT. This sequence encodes CASSLARDSSDAYGKLFF.

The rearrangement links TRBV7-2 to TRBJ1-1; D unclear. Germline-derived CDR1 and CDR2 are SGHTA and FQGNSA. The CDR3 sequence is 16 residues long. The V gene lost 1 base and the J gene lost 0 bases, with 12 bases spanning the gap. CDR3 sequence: CASSLDPRSMNTEAFF. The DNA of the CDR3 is TGTGCCAGCAGCTTAGACCCAAGGTCCATGAACACTGAAGCTTTCTTT. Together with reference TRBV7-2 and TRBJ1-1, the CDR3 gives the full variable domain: GAGVSQSPSNKVTEKGKDVELRCDPISGHTALYWYRQSLGQGLEFLIYFQGNSAPDKSGLPSDRFSAERTGGSVSTLTIQRTQQEDSAVYLCASSLDPRSMNTEAFFGQGTRLTVV.

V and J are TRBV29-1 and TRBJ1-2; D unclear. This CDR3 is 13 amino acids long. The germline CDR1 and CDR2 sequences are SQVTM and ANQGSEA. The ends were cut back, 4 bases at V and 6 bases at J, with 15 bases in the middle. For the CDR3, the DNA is TGCAGCGTTGGGGCCCTGTTAGGCCATGGCTACACCTTC. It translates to CSVGALLGHGYTF.

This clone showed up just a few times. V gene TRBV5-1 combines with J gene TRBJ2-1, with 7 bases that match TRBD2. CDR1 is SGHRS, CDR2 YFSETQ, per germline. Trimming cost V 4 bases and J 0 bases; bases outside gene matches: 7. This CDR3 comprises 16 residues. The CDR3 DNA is TGCGCCAGCAGCGGGGTAGCGGGCATCTCCTACAATGAGCAGTTCTTC. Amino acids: CASSGVAGISYNEQFF.